Listed below are T cell receptor beta chains from one sample, sequenced in a study of shared clonotypes between healthy human individuals. Libraries were prepared by immunoSEQ multiplex PCR; TCRdb keeps only in-frame clonotypes and omits some of them. The sample shows 650,000 to 700,000 clones, roughly 91% of them seen only once. The sample was memory CD8+ T cells from PBMCs. The receptors originated from a man younger than 35 in good health. Some clones in this sample may be carry-over from other donors' samples. CDR3s include the opening cysteine and the closing phenylalanine or tryptophan. Fields, in order: J gene, D gene, clone size, CDR3 length, V gene, CDR3 protein, CDR3 DNA. The D gene is left open where the match is weak. The size of a clone is reported for some rows only, either as once, few or many, or as a class for expanded clones.

J gene: TRBJ2-5; D gene: TRBD1; clone size: .; CDR3 length: 15; V gene: TRBV4-3; CDR3 protein: CASSPGTGRQETQYF; CDR3 DNA: TGCGCCAGCAGCCCCGGGACAGGGAGGCAAGAGACCCAGTACTTC
J gene: TRBJ2-7; D gene: TRBD2; clone size: .; CDR3 length: 17; V gene: TRBV30; CDR3 protein: CAWGGAGTSGRGYEQYF; CDR3 DNA: TGTGCCTGGGGAGGGGCAGGGACTAGCGGGAGAGGATACGAGCAGTACTTC
J gene: TRBJ1-1; D gene: .; clone size: .; CDR3 length: 14; V gene: TRBV5-1; CDR3 protein: CASSLPRRNTEAFF; CDR3 DNA: TGCGCCAGCAGCTTACCGAGAAGGAACACTGAAGCTTTCTTT
J gene: TRBJ2-7; D gene: TRBD1; clone size: .; CDR3 length: 14; V gene: TRBV7-2; CDR3 protein: CASSIRDRPYEQYF; CDR3 DNA: TGTGCCAGCAGCATCCGGGACAGACCCTACGAGCAGTACTTC
J gene: TRBJ1-4; D gene: TRBD1; clone size: .; CDR3 length: 16; V gene: TRBV7-9; CDR3 protein: CASSTFLTGTNEKLFF; CDR3 DNA: TGTGCCAGCAGCACATTTTTGACAGGGACTAATGAAAAACTGTTTTTT
J gene: TRBJ2-7; D gene: TRBD2; clone size: once; CDR3 length: 15; V gene: TRBV9; CDR3 protein: CASSGRASGFYEQYF; CDR3 DNA: TGTGCCAGCAGCGGTAGGGCTAGCGGTTTCTACGAGCAGTACTTC
J gene: TRBJ2-7; D gene: .; clone size: .; CDR3 length: 15; V gene: TRBV27; CDR3 protein: CASSLIGLAIHEQYF; CDR3 DNA: TGTGCCAGCAGTTTGATCGGCCTAGCGATTCACGAGCAGTACTTC
J gene: TRBJ2-3; D gene: .; clone size: .; CDR3 length: 14; V gene: TRBV9; CDR3 protein: CASSEKAGADTQYF; CDR3 DNA: TGTGCCAGCAGCGAAAAAGCCGGAGCAGATACGCAGTATTTT
J gene: TRBJ2-7; D gene: TRBD1; clone size: .; CDR3 length: 14; V gene: TRBV6-1; CDR3 protein: CASRPRQGAYEQYF; CDR3 DNA: TGTGCCAGCAGGCCTAGACAGGGGGCGTACGAGCAGTACTTC
J gene: TRBJ2-7; D gene: .; clone size: .; CDR3 length: 12; V gene: TRBV15; CDR3 protein: CATSSRGSEQYF; CDR3 DNA: TGTGCCACCAGCAGTAGGGGCTCCGAGCAGTACTTC
J gene: TRBJ2-1; D gene: .; clone size: .; CDR3 length: 16; V gene: TRBV9; CDR3 protein: CASSVGAGDWFDEQFF; CDR3 DNA: TGTGCCAGCAGCGTAGGGGCAGGGGATTGGTTCGATGAGCAGTTCTTC
J gene: TRBJ1-2; D gene: .; clone size: .; CDR3 length: 13; V gene: TRBV9; CDR3 protein: CASSATGNYGYTF; CDR3 DNA: TGTGCCAGCAGCGCCACAGGGAACTATGGCTACACCTTC
J gene: TRBJ1-1; D gene: .; clone size: .; CDR3 length: 15; V gene: TRBV6-1; CDR3 protein: CASSATGTKGTEAFF; CDR3 DNA: TGTGCCAGCAGTGCAACCGGGACCAAGGGCACTGAAGCTTTCTTT
J gene: TRBJ2-1; D gene: .; clone size: .; CDR3 length: 13; V gene: TRBV14; CDR3 protein: CASSQGAPNEQFF; CDR3 DNA: TGTGCCAGCAGCCAAGGGGCCCCAAATGAGCAGTTCTTC
J gene: TRBJ2-7; D gene: TRBD2; clone size: .; CDR3 length: 16; V gene: TRBV27; CDR3 protein: CASSPSAGEGSYEQYF; CDR3 DNA: TGTGCCAGCAGTCCAAGCGCCGGGGAGGGAAGCTACGAGCAGTACTTC
J gene: TRBJ2-5; D gene: .; clone size: .; CDR3 length: 12; V gene: TRBV19; CDR3 protein: CASSMVGETQYF; CDR3 DNA: TGTGCCAGTAGTATGGTCGGAGAGACCCAGTACTTC
J gene: TRBJ2-5; D gene: .; clone size: .; CDR3 length: 16; V gene: TRBV28; CDR3 protein: CASRSRIRRDQETQYF; CDR3 DNA: TGTGCCAGCAGGTCGAGAATAAGGAGGGACCAAGAGACCCAGTACTTC
J gene: TRBJ1-1; D gene: .; clone size: .; CDR3 length: 12; V gene: TRBV18; CDR3 protein: CASSQGYTEAFF; CDR3 DNA: TGTGCCAGCTCACAAGGGTACACTGAAGCTTTCTTT
J gene: TRBJ2-3; D gene: TRBD2; clone size: .; CDR3 length: 19; V gene: TRBV7-9; CDR3 protein: CASSSSKSTTSGSLDTQYF; CDR3 DNA: TGTGCCAGCAGCTCTTCGAAGAGCACAACTAGCGGGAGTTTAGATACGCAGTATTTT
J gene: TRBJ2-7; D gene: .; clone size: .; CDR3 length: 16; V gene: TRBV5-8; CDR3 protein: CASSLAEDSYSYEQYF; CDR3 DNA: TGTGCCAGCAGCTTGGCCGAGGACAGTTACTCCTACGAGCAGTACTTC
J gene: TRBJ1-5; D gene: .; clone size: .; CDR3 length: 18; V gene: TRBV15; CDR3 protein: CATTGAGRFRDGNQPQHF; CDR3 DNA: TGTGCCACCACGGGGGCAGGCCGTTTTCGGGACGGCAATCAGCCCCAGCATTTT
J gene: TRBJ2-5; D gene: TRBD2; clone size: .; CDR3 length: 16; V gene: TRBV7-2; CDR3 protein: CASSLVGGRARETQYF; CDR3 DNA: TGTGCCAGCAGCTTAGTCGGCGGGAGGGCTCGGGAGACCCAGTACTTC
J gene: TRBJ2-3; D gene: TRBD2; clone size: .; CDR3 length: 19; V gene: TRBV6-1; CDR3 protein: CASSEANLAGEGGTDTQYF; CDR3 DNA: TGTGCCAGCAGTGAAGCGAATCTAGCGGGGGAGGGCGGCACAGATACGCAGTATTTT
J gene: TRBJ2-7; D gene: .; clone size: once; CDR3 length: 15; V gene: TRBV9; CDR3 protein: CASTTGGGPLYEQYF; CDR3 DNA: TGTGCCAGCACCACAGGGGGAGGGCCTCTCTACGAGCAGTACTTC
J gene: TRBJ1-1; D gene: .; clone size: .; CDR3 length: 15; V gene: TRBV4-1; CDR3 protein: CASSQDLGVLAEAFF; CDR3 DNA: TGCGCCAGCAGCCAAGATCTGGGGGTTCTCGCTGAAGCTTTCTTT
J gene: TRBJ1-5; D gene: .; clone size: once; CDR3 length: 14; V gene: TRBV9; CDR3 protein: CASSEGYSNQPQHF; CDR3 DNA: TGTGCCAGCAGCGAAGGGTATAGCAATCAGCCCCAGCATTTT
J gene: TRBJ1-4; D gene: .; clone size: .; CDR3 length: 15; V gene: TRBV2; CDR3 protein: CASSGRTYTNEKLFF; CDR3 DNA: TGTGCCAGCAGTGGGCGTACATACACTAATGAAAAACTGTTTTTT
J gene: TRBJ2-7; D gene: TRBD2; clone size: .; CDR3 length: 16; V gene: TRBV27; CDR3 protein: CASSQPRGGTGYEQYF; CDR3 DNA: TGTGCCAGCAGTCAACCCCGGGGAGGGACGGGCTACGAGCAGTACTTC
J gene: TRBJ1-2; D gene: .; clone size: .; CDR3 length: 15; V gene: TRBV4-1; CDR3 protein: CASSQGVQGKQGYTF; CDR3 DNA: TGCGCCAGCAGCCAAGGCGTCCAGGGAAAGCAAGGCTACACCTTC
J gene: TRBJ2-7; D gene: .; clone size: .; CDR3 length: 13; V gene: TRBV6-5; CDR3 protein: CASRNGIYYEQYF; CDR3 DNA: TGTGCCAGCAGGAACGGGATCTACTACGAGCAGTACTTC
J gene: TRBJ2-1; D gene: .; clone size: once; CDR3 length: 14; V gene: TRBV5-6; CDR3 protein: CASSLDPDSNEQFF; CDR3 DNA: TGTGCCAGCAGCTTGGACCCCGACTCCAATGAGCAGTTCTTC
J gene: TRBJ2-5; D gene: .; clone size: .; CDR3 length: 15; V gene: TRBV4-1; CDR3 protein: CASSSPDPIQETQYF; CDR3 DNA: TGCGCCAGCAGCTCGCCTGACCCTATCCAAGAGACCCAGTACTTC
J gene: TRBJ2-3; D gene: .; clone size: .; CDR3 length: 16; V gene: TRBV6-5; CDR3 protein: CASSYSPGQDTDTQYF; CDR3 DNA: TGTGCCAGCAGTTACTCGCCGGGGCAAGACACAGATACGCAGTATTTT
J gene: TRBJ2-7; D gene: .; clone size: .; CDR3 length: 13; V gene: TRBV4-2; CDR3 protein: CASSQETSYEQYF; CDR3 DNA: TGTGCCAGCAGCCAGGAAACTTCTTACGAGCAGTACTTC
J gene: TRBJ2-7; D gene: .; clone size: .; CDR3 length: 14; V gene: TRBV29-1; CDR3 protein: CSVEDRGSSYEQYF; CDR3 DNA: TGCAGCGTTGAAGACCGGGGCAGCTCCTACGAGCAGTACTTC
J gene: TRBJ2-7; D gene: TRBD1; clone size: .; CDR3 length: 16; V gene: TRBV6-5; CDR3 protein: CASSYSTGESSYEQYF; CDR3 DNA: TGTGCCAGCAGTTACTCGACAGGGGAGAGCTCCTACGAGCAGTACTTC
J gene: TRBJ2-2; D gene: .; clone size: once; CDR3 length: 12; V gene: TRBV7-3; CDR3 protein: CASSLLPGELFF; CDR3 DNA: TGTGCCAGCAGCTTACTCCCCGGGGAGCTGTTTTTT
J gene: TRBJ1-4; D gene: .; clone size: .; CDR3 length: 15; V gene: TRBV9; CDR3 protein: CASSEQPGTNEKLFF; CDR3 DNA: TGTGCCAGCAGCGAACAGCCGGGAACAAATGAAAAACTGTTTTTT
J gene: TRBJ2-3; D gene: .; clone size: .; CDR3 length: 16; V gene: TRBV9; CDR3 protein: CASSVGDGSLADTQYF; CDR3 DNA: TGTGCCAGCAGCGTGGGGGACGGATCCCTCGCGGATACGCAGTATTTT